The subject of this entry is one T cell receptor beta chain. Its antigen remains unknown. Clones were sequenced by immunoSEQ multiplex PCR, and TCRdb holds only the in-frame ones, with some missing. Found here are 40,000 to 60,000 clones, about 76% of them singletons; the top ten hold 17%. The CDR3 contains 15 residues. Germline CDR1 SGHVS, CDR2 FNYEAQ. V was pared by 2 bases and J by 4 bases, with 14 bases between. This entry comes from a study of T cells in localized non-small cell lung cancer. Findings and caveats of the study: Adjacent lung was found to contain a median approximately 52 of the top 100 tumor clones. Uninvolved adjacent lung showed the highest T cell clonality, exceeding tumor.

The TCR comes from a man between 40 and 69 years old with stage III lung adenocarcinoma. This sequence joins TRBV7-6 and TRBJ2-5; TRBD2 is a possible D gene (6 bases). Specimen: peripheral blood mononuclear cells, collected before any cancer treatment. CDR3 loop: CASSLLTGVGETQYF. The CDR3 DNA follows: TGTGCCAGCAGCTTACTAACGGGGGTGGGAGAGACCCAGTACTTC. The whole variable domain, filled in from reference TRBV7-6 and TRBJ2-5, reads GAGVSQSPRYKVTKRGQDVALRCDPISGHVSLYWYRQALGQGPEFLTYFNYEAQQDKSGLPNDRFSAERPEGSISTLTIQRTEQRDSAMYRCASSLLTGVGETQYFGPGTRLLVL.